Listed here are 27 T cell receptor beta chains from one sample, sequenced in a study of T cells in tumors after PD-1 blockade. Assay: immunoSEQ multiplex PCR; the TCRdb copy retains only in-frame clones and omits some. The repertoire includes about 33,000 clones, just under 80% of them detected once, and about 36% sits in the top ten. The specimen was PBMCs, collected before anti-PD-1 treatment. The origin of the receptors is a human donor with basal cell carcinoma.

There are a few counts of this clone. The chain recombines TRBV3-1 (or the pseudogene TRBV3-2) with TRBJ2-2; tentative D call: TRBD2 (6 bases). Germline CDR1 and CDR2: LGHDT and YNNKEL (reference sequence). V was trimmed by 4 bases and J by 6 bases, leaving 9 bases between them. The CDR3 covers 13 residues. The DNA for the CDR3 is TGTGCCAGCAGCCCGACTAGGTCCGGGGAGCTGTTTTTT. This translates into CASSPTRSGELFF.

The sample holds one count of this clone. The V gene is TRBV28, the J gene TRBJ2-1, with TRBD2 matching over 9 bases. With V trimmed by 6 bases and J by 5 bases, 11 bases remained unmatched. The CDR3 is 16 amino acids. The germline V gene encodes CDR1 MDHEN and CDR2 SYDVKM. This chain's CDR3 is CASRPGGGRANNEQFF. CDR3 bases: TGTGCCAGCAGGCCCGGCGGCGGGAGGGCCAACAATGAGCAGTTCTTC.

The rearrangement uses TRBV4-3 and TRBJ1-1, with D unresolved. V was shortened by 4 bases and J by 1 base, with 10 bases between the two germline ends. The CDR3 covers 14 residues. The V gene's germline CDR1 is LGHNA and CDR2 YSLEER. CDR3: CASSPRLTNTEAFF. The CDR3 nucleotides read TGCGCCAGCAGCCCCAGACTCACGAACACTGAAGCTTTCTTT.

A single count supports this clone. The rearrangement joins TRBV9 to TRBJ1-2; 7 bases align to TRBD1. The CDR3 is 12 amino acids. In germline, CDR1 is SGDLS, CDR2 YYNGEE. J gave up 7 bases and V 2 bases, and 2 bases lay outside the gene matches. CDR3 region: CASSVNRGGYTF. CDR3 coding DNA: TGTGCCAGCAGCGTCAACAGGGGTGGCTACACCTTC.

CDR3 DNA sequence: TGTGCCAGCAGCGGCTGGGGACGCCGACACAATGAGCAGTTCTTC. Residues: CASSGWGRRHNEQFF. This chain joins TRBV7-9 and TRBJ2-1; D might be TRBD1 or TRBD2, each matching 5 bases. The CDR3 length is 15 residues. The V end lost 5 bases, the J end lost 5 bases, and 16 bases lay between the germline ends. Germline assignment: CDR1 SEHNR and CDR2 FQNEAQ (reference sequence). The full variable domain, completed using reference TRBV7-9 and TRBJ2-1, is DTGVSQNPRHKITKRGQNVTFRCDPISEHNRLYWYRQTLGQGPEFLTYFQNEAQLEKSRLLSDRFSAERPKGSFSTLEIQRTEQGDSAMYLCASSGWGRRHNEQFFGPGTRLTVL.

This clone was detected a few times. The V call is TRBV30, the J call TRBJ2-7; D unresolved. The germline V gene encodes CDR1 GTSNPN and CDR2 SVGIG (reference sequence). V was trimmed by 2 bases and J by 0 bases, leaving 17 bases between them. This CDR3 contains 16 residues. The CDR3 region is CAWSSSTTLLSYEQYF. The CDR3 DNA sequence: TGTGCCTGGAGTTCCTCGACAACCCTCCTCTCCTACGAGCAGTACTTC.

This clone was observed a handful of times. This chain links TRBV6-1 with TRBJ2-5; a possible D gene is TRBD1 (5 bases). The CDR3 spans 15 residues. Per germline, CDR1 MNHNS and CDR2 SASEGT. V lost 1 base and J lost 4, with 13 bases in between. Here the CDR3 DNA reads TGTGCCAGCAGTGAAGGGGCAGGGCAGGGAGAGACCCAGTACTTC. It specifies CASSEGAGQGETQYF.

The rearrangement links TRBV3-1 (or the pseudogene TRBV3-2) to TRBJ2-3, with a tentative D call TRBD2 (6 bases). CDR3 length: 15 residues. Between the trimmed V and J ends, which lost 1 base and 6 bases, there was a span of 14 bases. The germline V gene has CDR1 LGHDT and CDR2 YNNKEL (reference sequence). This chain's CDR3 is CASSQGVGAGDTQYF. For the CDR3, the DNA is TGTGCCAGCAGCCAAGGGGTTGGGGCGGGGGATACGCAGTATTTT.

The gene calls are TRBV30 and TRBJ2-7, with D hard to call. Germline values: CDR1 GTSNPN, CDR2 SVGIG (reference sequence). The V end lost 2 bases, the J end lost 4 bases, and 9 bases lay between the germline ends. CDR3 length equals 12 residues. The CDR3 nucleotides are TGTGCCTGGAGTTACAACGGGTACGAGCAGTACTTC. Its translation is CAWSYNGYEQYF.

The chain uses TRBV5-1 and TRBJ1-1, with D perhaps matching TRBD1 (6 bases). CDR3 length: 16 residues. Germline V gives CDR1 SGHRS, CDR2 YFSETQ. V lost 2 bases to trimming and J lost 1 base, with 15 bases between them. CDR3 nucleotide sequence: TGCGCCAGCAGCTTAAGGGGTCCAGGGGCGAACACTGAAGCTTTCTTT. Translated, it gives CASSLRGPGANTEAFF.

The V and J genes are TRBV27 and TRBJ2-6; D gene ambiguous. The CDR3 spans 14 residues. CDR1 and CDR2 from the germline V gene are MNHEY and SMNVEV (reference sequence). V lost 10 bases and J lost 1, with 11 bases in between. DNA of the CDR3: TGTGCCACCCGTACCGGGTCTGGGGCCAACGTCCTGACTTTC. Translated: CATRTGSGANVLTF.

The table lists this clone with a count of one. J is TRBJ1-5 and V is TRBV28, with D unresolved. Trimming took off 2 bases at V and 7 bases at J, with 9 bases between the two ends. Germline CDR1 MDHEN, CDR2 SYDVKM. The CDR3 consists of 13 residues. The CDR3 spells CASSLGIRQPQHF. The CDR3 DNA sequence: TGTGCCAGCAGTTTAGGAATCCGACAGCCCCAGCATTTT. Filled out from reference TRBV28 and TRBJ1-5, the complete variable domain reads DVKVTQSSRYLVKRTGEKVFLECVQDMDHENMFWYRQDPGLGLRLIYFSYDVKMKEKGDIPEGYSVSREKKERFSLILESASTNQTSMYLCASSLGIRQPQHFGDGTRLSIL.

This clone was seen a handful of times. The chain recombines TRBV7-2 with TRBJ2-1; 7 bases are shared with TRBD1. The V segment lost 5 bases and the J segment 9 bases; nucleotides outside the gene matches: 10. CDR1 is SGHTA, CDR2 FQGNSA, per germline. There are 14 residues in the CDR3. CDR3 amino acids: CASSPSGQRVEQFF. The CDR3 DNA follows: TGTGCCAGCAGCCCCTCGGGACAGAGAGTTGAGCAGTTCTTC.

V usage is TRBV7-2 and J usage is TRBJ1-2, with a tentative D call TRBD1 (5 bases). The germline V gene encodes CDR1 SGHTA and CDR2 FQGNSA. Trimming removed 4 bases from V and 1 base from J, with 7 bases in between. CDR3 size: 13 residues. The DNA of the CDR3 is TGTGCCAGCAGCTCAGGGTTTAACTATGGCTACACCTTC. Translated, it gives CASSSGFNYGYTF.

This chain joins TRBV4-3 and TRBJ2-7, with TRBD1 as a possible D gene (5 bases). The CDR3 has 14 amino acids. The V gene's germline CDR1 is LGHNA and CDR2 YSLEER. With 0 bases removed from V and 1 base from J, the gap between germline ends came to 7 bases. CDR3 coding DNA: TGCGCCAGCAGCCAAGATAAGGGGTCCTACGAGCAGTACTTC. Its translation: CASSQDKGSYEQYF.

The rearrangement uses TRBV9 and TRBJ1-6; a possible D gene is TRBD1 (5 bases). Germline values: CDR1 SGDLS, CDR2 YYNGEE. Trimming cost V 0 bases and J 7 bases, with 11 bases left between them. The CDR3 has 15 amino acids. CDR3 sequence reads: CASSVEGRGNSPLHF. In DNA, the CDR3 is TGTGCCAGCAGCGTAGAGGGACGGGGAAATTCACCCCTCCACTTT.

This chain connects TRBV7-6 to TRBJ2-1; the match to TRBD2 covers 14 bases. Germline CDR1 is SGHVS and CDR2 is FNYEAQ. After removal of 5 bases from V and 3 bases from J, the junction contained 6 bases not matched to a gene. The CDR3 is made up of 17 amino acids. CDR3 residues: CASSKRLAGGIYNEQFF. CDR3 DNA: TGTGCCAGCAGCAAGAGACTAGCGGGAGGGATCTACAATGAGCAGTTCTTC.

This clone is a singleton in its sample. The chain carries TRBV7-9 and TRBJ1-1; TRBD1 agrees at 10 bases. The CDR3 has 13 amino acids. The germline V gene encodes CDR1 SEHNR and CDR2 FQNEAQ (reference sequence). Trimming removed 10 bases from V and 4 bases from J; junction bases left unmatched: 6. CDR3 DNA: TGTGCCATCAGACAGGGGGCCGGCACTGAAGCTTTCTTT. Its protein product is CAIRQGAGTEAFF.

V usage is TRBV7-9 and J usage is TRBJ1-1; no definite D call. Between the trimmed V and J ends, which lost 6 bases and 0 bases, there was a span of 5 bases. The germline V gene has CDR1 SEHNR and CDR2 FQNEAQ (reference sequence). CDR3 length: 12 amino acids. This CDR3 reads CASRRVNTEAFF. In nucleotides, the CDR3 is TGTGCCAGCAGGAGGGTGAACACTGAAGCTTTCTTT.

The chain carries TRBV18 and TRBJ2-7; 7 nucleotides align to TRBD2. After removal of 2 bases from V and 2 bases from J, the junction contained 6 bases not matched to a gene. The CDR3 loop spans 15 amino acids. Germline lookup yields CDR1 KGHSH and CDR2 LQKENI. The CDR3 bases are TGTGCCAGCTCACCAGGGGGAGGGGCACCCTACGAGCAGTACTTC. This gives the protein CASSPGGGAPYEQYF.

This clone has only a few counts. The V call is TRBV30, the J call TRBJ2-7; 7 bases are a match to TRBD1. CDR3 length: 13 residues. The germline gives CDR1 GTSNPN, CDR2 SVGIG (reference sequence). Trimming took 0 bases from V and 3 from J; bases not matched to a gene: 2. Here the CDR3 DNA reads TGTGCCTGGAGTGTAGACAGGGACTACGAGCAGTACTTC. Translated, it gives CAWSVDRDYEQYF.

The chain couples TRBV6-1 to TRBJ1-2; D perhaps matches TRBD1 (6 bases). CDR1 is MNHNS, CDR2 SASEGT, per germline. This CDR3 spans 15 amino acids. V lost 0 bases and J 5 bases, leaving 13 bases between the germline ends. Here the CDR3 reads CASSEAKQGGYGYTF. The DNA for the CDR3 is TGTGCCAGCAGTGAAGCAAAACAGGGTGGTTATGGCTACACCTTC.

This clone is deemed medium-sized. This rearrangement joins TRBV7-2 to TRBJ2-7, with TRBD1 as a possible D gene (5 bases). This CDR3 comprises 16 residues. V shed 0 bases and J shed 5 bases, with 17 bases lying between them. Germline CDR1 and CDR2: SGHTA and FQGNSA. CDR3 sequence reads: CASSLAASSLGDEQYF. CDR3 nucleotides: TGTGCCAGCAGCTTAGCGGCCTCATCCCTAGGGGACGAGCAGTACTTC.

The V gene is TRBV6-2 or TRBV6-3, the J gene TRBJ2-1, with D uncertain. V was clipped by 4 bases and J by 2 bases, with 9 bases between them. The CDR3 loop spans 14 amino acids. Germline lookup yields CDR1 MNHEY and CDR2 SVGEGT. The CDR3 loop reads CASSFSETYNEQFF. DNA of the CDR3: TGTGCCAGCAGTTTTTCAGAGACCTACAATGAGCAGTTCTTC.

The CDR3 spells CASSLDSDFSTDTQYF. DNA for the CDR3: TGCGCCAGCAGCTTGGATAGTGACTTTAGCACAGATACGCAGTATTTT. The chain has TRBV5-1 and TRBJ2-3, with D uncertain. The germline V gene encodes CDR1 SGHRS and CDR2 YFSETQ. Deletions cut 0 bases from V and 0 bases from J, with 11 bases between. The CDR3 is 16 amino acids.

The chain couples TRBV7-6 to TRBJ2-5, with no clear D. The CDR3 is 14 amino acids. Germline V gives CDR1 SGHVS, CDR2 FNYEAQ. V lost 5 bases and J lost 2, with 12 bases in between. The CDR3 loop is CASSRSGQQETQYF. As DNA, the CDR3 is TGTGCCAGCAGCCGCTCCGGGCAGCAAGAGACCCAGTACTTC. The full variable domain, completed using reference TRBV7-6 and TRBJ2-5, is GAGVSQSPRYKVTKRGQDVALRCDPISGHVSLYWYRQALGQGPEFLTYFNYEAQQDKSGLPNDRFSAERPEGSISTLTIQRTEQRDSAMYRCASSRSGQQETQYFGPGTRLLVL.

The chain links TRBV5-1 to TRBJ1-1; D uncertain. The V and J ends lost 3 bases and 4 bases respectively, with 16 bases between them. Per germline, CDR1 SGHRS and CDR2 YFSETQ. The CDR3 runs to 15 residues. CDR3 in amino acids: CASSSNGLEGTEAFF. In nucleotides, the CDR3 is TGCGCCAGCAGCTCAAACGGCCTGGAGGGCACTGAAGCTTTCTTT.